Following are 9 T cell receptor beta chains from one sample sequenced in a study of graft-versus-host responses after intestinal transplantation. Only in-frame clones appear in the TCRdb table, and some are missing; sequencing was by immunoSEQ multiplex PCR. Of tens of thousands of clones detected, about 88% appear once; the ten largest clones hold roughly 0.37%. Their specific antigens are unknown. Sequences were derived from unstimulated CD4+ T cells sorted from spleen or lymph node cells, sampled before intestinal transplant. These receptors came from a human donor who received an intestinal transplant.

This sequence joins TRBV7-9 and TRBJ2-1; 7 nucleotides agree with TRBD2. Germline values: CDR1 SEHNR, CDR2 FQNEAQ (reference sequence). The CDR3 sequence is 15 residues long. With 3 bases clipped from V and 5 bases from J, the junction kept 7 bases outside the gene matches. CDR3 amino acids: CASSFTGTTNNEQFF. The CDR3 nucleotides read TGTGCCAGCAGCTTCACCGGGACTACAAACAATGAGCAGTTCTTC.

The rearrangement links TRBV28 to TRBJ2-2, with D possibly matching TRBD1 (5 bases). The CDR3 contains 15 residues. Trimming left V 3 bases short and J 4 bases short, with 12 bases between. Germline lookup yields CDR1 MDHEN and CDR2 SYDVKM. CDR3 protein: CASSLPGLGTGELFF. The CDR3 DNA sequence: TGTGCCAGCAGTTTGCCAGGGCTCGGCACCGGGGAGCTGTTTTTT.

This clone appeared once. V gene TRBV2 combines with J gene TRBJ2-2, with TRBD2 matching over 7 bases. CDR3 length: 15 residues. V shed 3 bases, J shed 6 bases, and the junction held 7 bases outside the gene matches. CDR1 and CDR2 (germline): SNHLY, FYNNEI. The CDR3 reads CASSEVEGRAGELFF. CDR3 sequence (DNA): TGTGCCAGCAGTGAGGTGGAGGGGAGGGCCGGGGAGCTGTTTTTT. Full variable domain (missing parts from reference TRBV2 and TRBJ2-2): EPEVTQTPSHQVTQMGQEVILRCVPISNHLYFYWYRQILGQKVEFLVSFYNNEISEKSEIFDDQFSVERPDGSNFTLKIRSTKLEDSAMYFCASSEVEGRAGELFFGEGSRLTVL.

The V gene is TRBV5-1, the J gene TRBJ1-1; D is ambiguous. Germline CDR1 is SGHRS and CDR2 is YFSETQ. Between the trimmed V and J ends, which lost 2 bases and 10 bases, there was a span of 12 bases. The CDR3 loop spans 12 amino acids. The CDR3 here is CASSLREGVAFF. The CDR3 DNA reads as TGCGCCAGCAGCTTAAGGGAGGGCGTAGCTTTCTTT. Looking up the rest from reference TRBV5-1 and TRBJ1-1 gives the full variable domain: KAGVTQTPRYLIKTRGQQVTLSCSPISGHRSVSWYQQTPGQGLQFLFEYFSETQRNKGNFPGRFSGRQFSNSRSEMNVSTLELGDSALYLCASSLREGVAFFGQGTRLTVV.

The rearrangement links TRBV27 to TRBJ2-7; TRBD2 matches 14 bases. This CDR3 spans 14 amino acids. V lost 8 bases and J lost 4; bases outside the gene matches: 4. Per the germline V gene, CDR1 is MNHEY and CDR2 is SMNVEV (reference sequence). CDR3 DNA sequence: TGTGCCAGCGGACTAGCGGGGGGTATGTACGAGCAGTACTTC. Its translation: CASGLAGGMYEQYF.

The chain combines TRBV6-5 with TRBJ1-4; D is ambiguous. Germline values: CDR1 MNHEY, CDR2 SVGAGI. V was clipped by 2 bases and J by 8 bases, with 12 bases between them. This CDR3 has 14 residues. CDR3 protein: CASSYPVLEEKLFF. CDR3 coding DNA: TGTGCCAGCAGTTACCCGGTCCTGGAGGAAAAACTGTTTTTT.

This clone was detected only once. This chain joins TRBV27 and TRBJ1-6; TRBD1 matches at 10 bases. The CDR3 totals 16 residues. The ends lost 5 bases at V and 8 bases at J; junction bases unmatched: 9. Germline CDR1 and CDR2: MNHEY and SMNVEV (reference sequence). The CDR3 nucleotides are TGTGCCAGCAGTCCGCTAGACAGGGGGCGCGATTCACCCCTCCACTTT. It translates to CASSPLDRGRDSPLHF.

The rearrangement uses TRBV5-1 and TRBJ2-1; the D is unclear. The CDR3 runs to 15 residues. CDR1 is SGHRS, CDR2 YFSETQ, per germline. Trimming pared 0 bases from V and 4 bases from J, leaving 11 bases between. The CDR3 loop reads CASSLEQWPYNEQFF. CDR3 DNA sequence: TGCGCCAGCAGCTTGGAACAGTGGCCTTACAATGAGCAGTTCTTC.

The J gene is TRBJ1-1, the V gene TRBV5-4, with D hard to call. Germline lookup yields CDR1 SGHNT and CDR2 YYREEE (reference sequence). V lost 0 bases and J lost 0, with 3 bases in between. The CDR3 runs to 13 residues. CDR3 nucleotide sequence: TGTGCCAGCAGCTTGGACATGAACACTGAAGCTTTCTTT. Protein sequence: CASSLDMNTEAFF.